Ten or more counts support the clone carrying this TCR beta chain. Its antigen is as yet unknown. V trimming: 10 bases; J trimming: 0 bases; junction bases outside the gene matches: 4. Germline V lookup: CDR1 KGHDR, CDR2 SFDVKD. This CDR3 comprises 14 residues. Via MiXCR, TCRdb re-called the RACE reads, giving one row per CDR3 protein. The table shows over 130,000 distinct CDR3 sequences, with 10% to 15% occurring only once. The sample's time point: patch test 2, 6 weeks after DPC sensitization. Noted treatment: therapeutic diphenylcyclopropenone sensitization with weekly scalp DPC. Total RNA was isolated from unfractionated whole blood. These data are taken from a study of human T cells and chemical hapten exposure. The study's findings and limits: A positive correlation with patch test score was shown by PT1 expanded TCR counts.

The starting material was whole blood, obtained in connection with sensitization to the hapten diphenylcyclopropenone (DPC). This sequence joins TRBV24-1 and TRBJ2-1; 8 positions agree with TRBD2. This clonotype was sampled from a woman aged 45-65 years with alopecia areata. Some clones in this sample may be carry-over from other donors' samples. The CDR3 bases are TGTGCCACTTCTAGCGGGCACTCCTACAATGAGCAGTTCTTC. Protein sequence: CATSSGHSYNEQFF.